The 24 T cell receptor delta chains below were found in one sample sequenced in a study of Vδ1+ human thymocytes. Study conclusions and caveats: Thymic TRG and TRD repertoires appeared highly polyclonal.

The template was reverse-transcribed extracted RNA. The CDR3 regions were amplified by multiplex PCR from V-gene primers to a constant-region primer. TCRdb reanalyzed the multiplex PCR reads using CATT. The data hold 80,000 or so delta-chain clones, with more than 30% observed a single time. Their antigen targets remain unknown. The sequenced material came from Vdelta1+ gamma-delta thymocytes from the thymus. The subset here: FACS-sorted CD3+ TCRalphabeta- TCRVdelta1+ TCRVdelta2- thymocytes. These receptors were collected from a boy younger than two who had congenital heart surgery.

The chain links TRDV1 to TRDJ1, with 9 bases fitting TRDD3. The CDR3 has 18 amino acids. The germline gives CDR1 TSWWSYY, CDR2 QGS. J gave up 0 bases and V 2 bases, and 10 bases lay outside the gene matches. The CDR3 loop reads CALGEDVYWGTYTDKLIF. CDR3 bases: TGTGCTCTTGGGGAAGACGTGTACTGGGGGACTTACACCGATAAACTCATCTTT.

This clone was detected a few times. This chain joins TRDV1 and TRDJ1; TRDD3 matches 12 bases. After removal of 3 bases from V and 7 bases from J, the junction contained 18 bases not matched to a gene. Germline V CDR1 and CDR2: TSWWSYY, QGS. CDR3 length equals 19 residues. The CDR3 reads CALGDPSSYWGIQFAKLIF. The CDR3 DNA sequence: TGTGCTCTTGGGGACCCTTCTTCCTACTGGGGGATACAGTTCGCTAAACTCATCTTT.

The chain carries TRDV1 and TRDJ1; 9 nucleotides match TRDD3. This CDR3 spans 17 amino acids. The germline V gene encodes CDR1 TSWWSYY and CDR2 QGS. J lost 5 bases, V lost 1 base, and 11 bases had no gene match. Here the CDR3 reads CALGERSSHWGRDKLIF. CDR3 coding DNA: TGTGCTCTTGGGGAACGTTCCTCCCACTGGGGGAGGGATAAACTCATCTTT.

This clone was found a few times. The chain combines TRDV1 with TRDJ1, with TRDD3 identical over 13 bases. Germline V gene sequence: CDR1 TSWWSYY, CDR2 QGS. The CDR3 covers 21 residues. V shed 2 bases and J 2 bases; nucleotides not matched to a gene: 17. This CDR3 reads CALGENLPPLLGDTITDKLIF. CDR3 sequence (DNA): TGTGCTCTTGGGGAAAACCTTCCTCCTTTACTGGGGGATACGATAACCGATAAACTCATCTTT.

By sample share, this clone is medium-sized (0.01 to 0.1%). V usage is TRDV2 and J usage is TRDJ1; the match to TRDD3 covers 7 bases. This CDR3 contains 15 residues. The germline CDR1 and CDR2 sequences are GEAIGNYY and EKD. The V segment lost 0 bases and the J segment 2 bases; nucleotides outside the gene matches: 5. CDR3 coding DNA: TGTGCCTGTGACACCGTACTGGGGCCAACCGATAAACTCATCTTT. Protein sequence: CACDTVLGPTDKLIF.

The rearrangement joins TRDV1 to TRDJ1; TRDD3 aligns across 9 bases. CDR1 TSWWSYY and CDR2 QGS come from the germline V gene. Trimming at V came to 4 bases and at J to 0 bases, leaving 3 bases not matched to a gene. The length of the CDR3 is 15 residues. The CDR3 DNA follows: TGTGCTCTTGGGGGGCTGGGGGATTACACCGATAAACTCATCTTT. Encoded protein: CALGGLGDYTDKLIF.

This clone was picked up a small number of times. V and J are TRDV1 and TRDJ1, with D maybe TRDD3 (7 bases). V dropped 1 base and J dropped 7 bases, with 22 bases sitting between them. The germline V gene has CDR1 TSWWSYY and CDR2 QGS. The CDR3 sequence is 17 residues long. The CDR3 DNA is TGTGCTCTTGGGGAACCTCCTACACAGGGGATAAGGGGTAAACTCATCTTT. As protein: CALGEPPTQGIRGKLIF.

The chain is built from TRDV1 and TRDJ1; 9 bases agree with TRDD3. The CDR3 consists of 21 residues. Germline V CDR1 and CDR2: TSWWSYY, QGS. V dropped 6 bases and J dropped 3; count of bases not matched to a gene: 26. CDR3 bases: TGTGCTCTTGGAGAAACTCTTAGTTTGCTGGGGGATCGCCCTACTGCCGATAAACTCATCTTT. Protein sequence: CALGETLSLLGDRPTADKLIF.

The chain joins TRAV29/DV5 to TRDJ1; TRDD3 aligns across 10 bases. From germline, CDR1 is NSMFDY and CDR2 ISSIKDK. The CDR3 loop spans 18 amino acids. The J segment lost 0 bases and the V segment lost 3 bases, leaving 14 bases of the junction unmatched. CDR3 in amino acids: CAAKKRGIRRQYTDKLIF. CDR3 in DNA: TGTGCAGCAAAAAAGAGGGGGATACGCAGACAGTACACCGATAAACTCATCTTT.

The table lists this clone with a few counts. V and J are TRDV1 and TRDJ1; TRDD3 matches 9 bases. Germline V lookup: CDR1 TSWWSYY, CDR2 QGS. The CDR3 contains 21 residues. The V gene end was trimmed by 3 bases and the J gene end by 2 bases; junction bases not matched to a gene: 22. The CDR3 coding sequence is TGTGCTCTTGGGGAGCTGACCTTCCCCCATACCTGTACTGGGGGAACCGATAAACTCATCTTT. Translating it yields CALGELTFPHTCTGGTDKLIF.

The rearrangement links TRDV1 to TRDJ1, with 10 bases fitting TRDD3. CDR1 is TSWWSYY and CDR2 is QGS in the germline V gene. The CDR3 sequence is 21 residues long. The V and J ends lost 6 bases and 0 bases, in that order; junction bases with no gene match: 22. The CDR3 DNA reads as TGTGCTCTTGGTAGTCCTCAACCCACTGGGGGATCCTCGCCGTACACCGATAAACTCATCTTT. Translated: CALGSPQPTGGSSPYTDKLIF.

V gene TRDV1 combines with J gene TRDJ1, with a tentative D call TRDD3 (6 bases). Germline V gene data show CDR1 as TSWWSYY and CDR2 as QGS. The CDR3 totals 15 residues. Trimming shortened V by 11 bases and J by 0 bases, and 19 bases separated the two germline ends. CDR3 amino acids: CALVPGWGYTDKLIF. In DNA form, the CDR3 reads TGTGCTTTAGTCCCGGGATGGGGGTACACCGATAAACTCATCTTT.

This clone has only a few counts. The chain joins TRDV1 to TRDJ2; 12 bases are a match to TRDD3. Germline trimming cut 5 bases from V and 3 bases from J; bases unmatched to any gene: 25. CDR1 and CDR2 (germline): TSWWSYY, QGS. CDR3 length: 23 residues. The CDR3 region has the DNA TGTGCTCTTGGGATCAAGTTCCCTCCGACCCCGTACTGGGGGATACTAATGACAGCACAACTCTTCTTT. Translated, it gives CALGIKFPPTPYWGILMTAQLFF.

Worth noting for this clone: This clone may be a read error of a much larger clone one base away. This chain connects TRDV2 to TRDJ1; a possible D gene is TRDD3 (6 bases). The CDR3 spans 13 residues. The ends were cut back, 5 bases at V and 4 bases at J, with 13 bases in the middle. Per the germline V gene, CDR1 is GEAIGNYY and CDR2 is EKD. In DNA, the CDR3 is TGTGCCTGTGCCACGGGACTGGGCGATAAACTCATCTTT. This translates into CACATGLGDKLIF.

V and J are TRDV1 and TRDJ1, with 12 positions matching TRDD3. The V gene's germline CDR1 is TSWWSYY and CDR2 QGS. J lost 3 bases, V lost 0 bases, and 41 bases had no gene match. CDR3 length: 29 residues. For the CDR3, the DNA is TGTGCTCTTGGGGAACTAAGGGTAGGCCTCCCTCCCGAGGCCCGTCAGGACTGGGGGATACCTCCTTTACCCGATAAACTCATCTTT. It yields the protein CALGELRVGLPPEARQDWGIPPLPDKLIF.

The chain carries TRDV1 and TRDJ1; no reliable D call. The CDR3 runs 16 residues. Germline V gene data show CDR1 as TSWWSYY and CDR2 as QGS. V lost 2 bases to trimming and J lost 0 bases, with 13 bases between them. The CDR3: CALGEFLALYTDKLIF. The CDR3 region has the DNA TGTGCTCTTGGGGAATTTCTCGCGCTCTACACCGATAAACTCATCTTT.

The sample holds a few counts of this clone. The chain links TRDV1 to TRDJ1, with D possibly matching TRDD2 (6 bases). The CDR3 consists of 20 residues. V was trimmed by 2 bases and J by 0 bases, leaving 25 bases between them. Germline V CDR1 and CDR2: TSWWSYY, QGS. Here the CDR3 reads CALGEFLPYESMTYTDKLIF. The CDR3 DNA follows: TGTGCTCTTGGGGAATTCCTTCCGTACGAGTCGATGACATACACCGATAAACTCATCTTT.

The chain carries TRDV1 and TRDJ1; D gene unclear. The germline CDR1 and CDR2 sequences are TSWWSYY and QGS. With 1 base removed from V and 0 bases from J, the gap between germline ends came to 21 bases. The CDR3 covers 19 residues. CDR3: CALGEPQESKGSHTDKLIF. CDR3 in DNA: TGTGCTCTTGGGGAACCCCAGGAGTCGAAGGGTTCTCACACCGATAAACTCATCTTT.

This chain links TRDV1 with TRDJ1, with D possibly being TRDD2 (5 bases). This CDR3 has 15 residues. Looked up from germline, CDR1 is TSWWSYY and CDR2 is QGS. The germline V and J ends were trimmed by 5 bases and 5 bases, with 18 bases remaining between them. CDR3 DNA: TGTGCTCTTGGGCTGACGGACCTTCACGGGGATAAACTCATCTTT. This gives the protein CALGLTDLHGDKLIF.

This chain uses TRDV1 with TRDJ1, with 10 bases aligning to TRDD3. Per the germline V gene, CDR1 is TSWWSYY and CDR2 is QGS. The ends lost 4 bases at V and 5 bases at J; junction bases unmatched: 25. This CDR3 has 21 residues. CDR3 coding DNA: TGTGCTCTTGGGGCCGCGAGCCTTCCTTCATTAACTGGGGGATCGGGTGATAAACTCATCTTT. This codes for CALGAASLPSLTGGSGDKLIF.

The chain uses TRDV1 and TRDJ1; 8 bases are a match to TRDD3. This CDR3 spans 25 amino acids. V shed 3 bases and J 0 bases; nucleotides not matched to a gene: 33. Germline loops: CDR1 TSWWSYY, CDR2 QGS. The CDR3 loop is CALGDQPTSCPTNWGSSSYTDKLIF. DNA for the CDR3: TGTGCTCTTGGGGACCAACCTACCTCCTGTCCCACCAACTGGGGGTCCTCATCGTACACCGATAAACTCATCTTT.

As regards this clone: The sample contains more than one DNA sequence encoding this CDR3. This chain links TRDV1 with TRDJ1; D is possibly TRDD3 (5 bases). CDR3 length: 16 residues. V lost 0 bases and J 2 bases, leaving 13 bases between the germline ends. CDR1 is TSWWSYY, CDR2 QGS, per germline. This CDR3 is CALGELGQGRTDKLIF. CDR3 DNA sequence: TGTGCTCTTGGGGAACTTGGGCAGGGGAGGACCGATAAACTCATCTTT.

The chain recombines TRDV1 with TRDJ1, with 11 bases matching TRDD3. Germline V gives CDR1 TSWWSYY, CDR2 QGS. V lost 2 bases to trimming and J lost 0 bases; unmatched junction nucleotides: 20. CDR3 length: 22 residues. CDR3 bases: TGTGCTCTTGGGGAAGACTTCTTCCTTGGGGGATACGGGAACGACTACACCGATAAACTCATCTTT. Residues: CALGEDFFLGGYGNDYTDKLIF.

The V and J genes are TRDV1 and TRDJ1; 8 nucleotides line up with TRDD2. Per the germline V gene, CDR1 is TSWWSYY and CDR2 is QGS. CDR3 size: 15 residues. The junction had 6 bases not matched to a gene; V was cut back by 3 bases and J by 3 bases. In DNA, the CDR3 is TGTGCTCTTGGGGACCCTTCCTATCTCGCCGATAAACTCATCTTT. Translation: CALGDPSYLADKLIF.